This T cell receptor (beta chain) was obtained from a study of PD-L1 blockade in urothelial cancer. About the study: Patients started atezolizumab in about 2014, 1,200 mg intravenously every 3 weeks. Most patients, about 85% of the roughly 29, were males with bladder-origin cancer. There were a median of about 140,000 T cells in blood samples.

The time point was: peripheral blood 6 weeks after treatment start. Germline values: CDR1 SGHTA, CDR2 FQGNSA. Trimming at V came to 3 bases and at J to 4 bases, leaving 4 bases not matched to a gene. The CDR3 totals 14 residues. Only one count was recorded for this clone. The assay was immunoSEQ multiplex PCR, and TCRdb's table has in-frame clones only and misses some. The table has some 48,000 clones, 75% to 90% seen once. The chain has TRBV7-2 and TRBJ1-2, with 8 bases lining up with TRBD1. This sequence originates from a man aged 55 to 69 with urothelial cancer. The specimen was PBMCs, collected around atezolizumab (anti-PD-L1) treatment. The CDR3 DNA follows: TGTGCCAGCAGCTTGGGCAGGGGGCCCTATGGCTACACCTTC. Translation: CASSLGRGPYGYTF.